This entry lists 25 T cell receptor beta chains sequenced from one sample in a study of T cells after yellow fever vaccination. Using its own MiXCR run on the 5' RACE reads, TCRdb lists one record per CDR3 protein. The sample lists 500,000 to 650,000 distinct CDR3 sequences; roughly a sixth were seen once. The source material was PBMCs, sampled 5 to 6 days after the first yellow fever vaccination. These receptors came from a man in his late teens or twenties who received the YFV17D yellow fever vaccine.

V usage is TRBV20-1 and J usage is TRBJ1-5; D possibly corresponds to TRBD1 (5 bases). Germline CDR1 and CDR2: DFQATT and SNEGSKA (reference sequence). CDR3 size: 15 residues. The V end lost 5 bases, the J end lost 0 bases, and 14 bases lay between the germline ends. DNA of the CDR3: TGCAGTGCTCACCCCGGGGGTTATAGCAATCAGCCCCAGCATTTT. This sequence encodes CSAHPGGYSNQPQHF.

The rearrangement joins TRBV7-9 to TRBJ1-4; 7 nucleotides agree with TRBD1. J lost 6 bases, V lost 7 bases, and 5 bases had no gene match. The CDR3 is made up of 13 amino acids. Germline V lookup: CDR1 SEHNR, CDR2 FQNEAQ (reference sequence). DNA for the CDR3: TGTGCCAGCACCAGGGACAGTTATGAAAAACTGTTTTTT. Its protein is CASTRDSYEKLFF.

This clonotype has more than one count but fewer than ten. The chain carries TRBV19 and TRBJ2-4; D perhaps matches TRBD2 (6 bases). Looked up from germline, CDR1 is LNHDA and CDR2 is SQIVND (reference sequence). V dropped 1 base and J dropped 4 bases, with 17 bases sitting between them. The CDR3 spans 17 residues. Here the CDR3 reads CASSIVPIGLSKNIQYF. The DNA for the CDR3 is TGTGCCAGTAGTATAGTTCCCATTGGACTAAGTAAAAACATTCAGTACTTC.

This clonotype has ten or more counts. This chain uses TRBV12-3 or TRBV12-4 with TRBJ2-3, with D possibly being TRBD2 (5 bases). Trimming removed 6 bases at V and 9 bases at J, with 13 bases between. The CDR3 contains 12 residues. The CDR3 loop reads CASSPGVGTQYF. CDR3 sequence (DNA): TGTGCCAGCAGCCCCGGGGTAGGAACGCAGTATTTT.

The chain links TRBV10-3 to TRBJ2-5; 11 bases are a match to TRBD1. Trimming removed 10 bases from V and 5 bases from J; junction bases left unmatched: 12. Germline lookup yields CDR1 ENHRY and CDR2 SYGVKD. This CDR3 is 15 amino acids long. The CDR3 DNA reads TGTGCCACCACCCTCGGACAGGGGGCATGGGAGACCCAGTACTTC. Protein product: CATTLGQGAWETQYF.

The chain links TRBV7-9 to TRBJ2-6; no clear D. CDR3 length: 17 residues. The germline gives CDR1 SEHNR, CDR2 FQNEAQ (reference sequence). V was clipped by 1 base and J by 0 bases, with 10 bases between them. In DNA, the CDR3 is TGTGCCAGCAGCTTAGAGGCAGCCCCCTCTGGGGCCAACGTCCTGACTTTC. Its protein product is CASSLEAAPSGANVLTF.

In DNA form, the CDR3 reads TGTGCCAGCAGCTGGACAGCGGCTGGAAACACCATATATTTT. Translation gives CASSWTAAGNTIYF. The chain carries TRBV7-9 and TRBJ1-3; possible D gene TRBD1, 6 bases. Germline V gives CDR1 SEHNR, CDR2 FQNEAQ (reference sequence). V lost 4 bases and J lost 2, with 9 bases in between. This CDR3 is 14 amino acids long.

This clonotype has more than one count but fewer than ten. The CDR3 loop reads CATSRDRGSGGYTF. The CDR3 DNA reads as TGTGCCACCAGCAGAGATAGGGGCAGCGGGGGCTACACCTTC. This chain uses TRBV15 with TRBJ1-2, with a tentative D call TRBD1 (5 bases). The CDR3 has 14 residues. V lost 0 bases and J lost 8, with 13 bases in between. Germline-derived CDR1 and CDR2 are LNHNV and YYDKDF (reference sequence).

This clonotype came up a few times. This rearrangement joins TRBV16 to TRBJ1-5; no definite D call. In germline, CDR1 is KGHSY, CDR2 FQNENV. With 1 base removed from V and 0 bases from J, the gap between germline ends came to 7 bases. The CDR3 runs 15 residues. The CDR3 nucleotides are TGTGCCAGCAGCCAATTGGCGACTAGCAATCAGCCCCAGCATTTT. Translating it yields CASSQLATSNQPQHF.

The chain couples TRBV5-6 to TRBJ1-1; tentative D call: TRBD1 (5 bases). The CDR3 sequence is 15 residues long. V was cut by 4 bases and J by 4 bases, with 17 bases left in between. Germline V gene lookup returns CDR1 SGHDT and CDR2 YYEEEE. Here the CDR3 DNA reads TGTGCCAGCAGCCCACTACTCCAGGGAAGCACTGAAGCTTTCTTT. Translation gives CASSPLLQGSTEAFF.

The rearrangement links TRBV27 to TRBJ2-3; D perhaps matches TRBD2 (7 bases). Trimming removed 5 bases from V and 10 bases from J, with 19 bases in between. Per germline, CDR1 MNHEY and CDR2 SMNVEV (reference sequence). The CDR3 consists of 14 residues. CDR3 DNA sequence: TGTGCCAGCAGTGCGGGGGCCGTCAGCGCAGCGCAGTATTTT. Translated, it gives CASSAGAVSAAQYF.

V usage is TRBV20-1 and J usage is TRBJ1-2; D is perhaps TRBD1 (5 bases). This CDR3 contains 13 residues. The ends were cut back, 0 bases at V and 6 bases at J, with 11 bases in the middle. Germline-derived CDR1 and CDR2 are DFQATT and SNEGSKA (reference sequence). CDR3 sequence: CSARDWGRDGYTF. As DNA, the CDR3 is TGCAGTGCTAGAGACTGGGGGAGGGATGGCTACACCTTC.

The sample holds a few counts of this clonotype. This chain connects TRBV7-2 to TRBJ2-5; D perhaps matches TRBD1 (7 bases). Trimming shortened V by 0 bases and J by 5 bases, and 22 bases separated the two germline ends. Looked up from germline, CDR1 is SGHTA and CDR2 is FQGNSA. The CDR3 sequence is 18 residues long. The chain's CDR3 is CASSLAQWRGPIEETQYF. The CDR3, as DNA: TGTGCCAGCAGCTTAGCGCAGTGGAGGGGGCCAATCGAGGAGACCCAGTACTTC.

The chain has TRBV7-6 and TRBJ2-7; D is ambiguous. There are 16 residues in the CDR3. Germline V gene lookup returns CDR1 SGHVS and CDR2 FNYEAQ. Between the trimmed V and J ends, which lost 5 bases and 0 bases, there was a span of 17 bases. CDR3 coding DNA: TGTGCCAGCAGCGCCAGCCTCCTGGACGGCTCCTACGAGCAGTACTTC. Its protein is CASSASLLDGSYEQYF.

Here the CDR3 DNA reads TGTGCCAGCAGCTCTCAGGCTCAACAGCCCCAGCATTTT. This translates into CASSSQAQQPQHF. The chain carries TRBV7-2 and TRBJ1-5; D uncertain. Trimming stripped 4 bases from V and 7 bases from J, with 11 bases between. This CDR3 has 13 amino acids. The germline gives CDR1 SGHTA, CDR2 FQGNSA. Supplemented by reference TRBV7-2 and TRBJ1-5, the full variable domain reads GAGVSQSPSNKVTEKGKDVELRCDPISGHTALYWYRQSLGQGLEFLIYFQGNSAPDKSGLPSDRFSAERTGGSVSTLTIQRTQQEDSAVYLCASSSQAQQPQHFGDGTRLSIL.

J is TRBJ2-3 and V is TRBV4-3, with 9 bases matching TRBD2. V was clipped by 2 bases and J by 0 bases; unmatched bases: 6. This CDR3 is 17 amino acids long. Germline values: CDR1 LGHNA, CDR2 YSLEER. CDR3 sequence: CASSQLAGRSSTDTQYF. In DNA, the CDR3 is TGCGCCAGCAGCCAACTAGCGGGGCGATCTAGCACAGATACGCAGTATTTT.

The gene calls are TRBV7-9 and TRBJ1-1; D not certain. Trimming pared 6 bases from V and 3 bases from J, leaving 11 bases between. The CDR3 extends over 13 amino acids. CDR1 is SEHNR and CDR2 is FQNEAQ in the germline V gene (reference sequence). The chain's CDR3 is CASSPMEDTEAFF. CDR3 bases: TGTGCCAGCAGTCCGATGGAGGACACTGAAGCTTTCTTT.

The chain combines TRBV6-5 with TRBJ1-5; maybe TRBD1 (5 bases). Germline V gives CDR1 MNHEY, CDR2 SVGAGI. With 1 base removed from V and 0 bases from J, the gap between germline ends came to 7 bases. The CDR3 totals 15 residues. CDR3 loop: CASSYLDISNQPQHF. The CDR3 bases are TGTGCCAGCAGTTACTTGGACATTAGCAATCAGCCCCAGCATTTT.

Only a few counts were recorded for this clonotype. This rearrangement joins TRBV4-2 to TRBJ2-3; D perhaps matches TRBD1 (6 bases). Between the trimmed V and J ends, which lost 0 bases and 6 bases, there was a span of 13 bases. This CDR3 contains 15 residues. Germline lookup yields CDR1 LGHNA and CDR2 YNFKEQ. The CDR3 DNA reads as TGTGCCAGCAGCCAAGATTACAGGGAGTCGGATACGCAGTATTTT. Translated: CASSQDYRESDTQYF.

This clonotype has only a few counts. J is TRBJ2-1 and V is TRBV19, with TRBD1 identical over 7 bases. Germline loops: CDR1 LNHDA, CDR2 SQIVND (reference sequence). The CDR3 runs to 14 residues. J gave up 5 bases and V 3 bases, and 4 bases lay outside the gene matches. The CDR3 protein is CASSMEGGDNEQFF. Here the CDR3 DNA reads TGTGCCAGTAGTATGGAAGGGGGCGACAATGAGCAGTTCTTC.

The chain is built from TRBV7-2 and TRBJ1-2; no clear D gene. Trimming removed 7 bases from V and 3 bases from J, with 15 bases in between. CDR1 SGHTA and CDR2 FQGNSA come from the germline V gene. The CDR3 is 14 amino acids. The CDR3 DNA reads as TGTGCCAGCACCCGAGTGAACCTGGACTATGGCTACACCTTC. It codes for CASTRVNLDYGYTF.

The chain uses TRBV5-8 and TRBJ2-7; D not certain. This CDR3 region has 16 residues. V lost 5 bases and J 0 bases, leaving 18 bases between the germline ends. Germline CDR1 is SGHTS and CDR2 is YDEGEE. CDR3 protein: CASRFFFGSGSYEQYV. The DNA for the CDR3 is TGTGCCAGCAGGTTTTTCTTCGGGTCGGGCTCCTACGAGCAGTACGTC.

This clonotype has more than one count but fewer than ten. CDR3 nucleotide sequence: TGTGCCAGCAGCCAACACATAACTAGCGGGGGGGAGTCCGGGGAGCTGTTTTTT. It specifies CASSQHITSGGESGELFF. The rearrangement uses TRBV4-2 and TRBJ2-2; 13 bases are a match to TRBD2. V was clipped by 2 bases and J by 6 bases; unmatched bases: 9. The germline gives CDR1 LGHNA, CDR2 YNFKEQ. The CDR3 is 18 amino acids.

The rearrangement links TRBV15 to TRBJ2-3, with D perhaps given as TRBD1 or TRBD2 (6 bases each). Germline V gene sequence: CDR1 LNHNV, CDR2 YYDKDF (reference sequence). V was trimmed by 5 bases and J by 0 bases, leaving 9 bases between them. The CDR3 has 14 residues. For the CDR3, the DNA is TGTGCCACCAGCGAGGGGGGTAGCACAGATACGCAGTATTTT. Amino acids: CATSEGGSTDTQYF.

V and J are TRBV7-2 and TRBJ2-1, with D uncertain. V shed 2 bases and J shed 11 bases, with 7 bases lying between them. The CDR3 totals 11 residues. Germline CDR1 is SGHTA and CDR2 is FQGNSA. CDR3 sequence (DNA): TGTGCCAGCAGCTTAAGGAATAAGCAGTTCTTC. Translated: CASSLRNKQFF. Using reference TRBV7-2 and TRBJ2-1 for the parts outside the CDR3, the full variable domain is GAGVSQSPSNKVTEKGKDVELRCDPISGHTALYWYRQSLGQGLEFLIYFQGNSAPDKSGLPSDRFSAERTGGSVSTLTIQRTQQEDSAVYLCASSLRNKQFFGPGTRLTVL.